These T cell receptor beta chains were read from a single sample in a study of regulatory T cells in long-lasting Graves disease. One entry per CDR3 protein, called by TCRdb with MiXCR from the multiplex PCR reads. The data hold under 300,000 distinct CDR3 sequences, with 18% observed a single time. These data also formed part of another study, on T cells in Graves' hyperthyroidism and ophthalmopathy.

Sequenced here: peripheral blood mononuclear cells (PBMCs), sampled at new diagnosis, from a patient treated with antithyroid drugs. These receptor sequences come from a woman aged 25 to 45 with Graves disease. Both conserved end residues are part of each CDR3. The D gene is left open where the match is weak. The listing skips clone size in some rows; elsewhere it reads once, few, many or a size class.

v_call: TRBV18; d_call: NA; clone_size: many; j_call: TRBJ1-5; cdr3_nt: TGTGCCAGCTCCCCCAGGTTGGATCAGCCCCAGCATTTT; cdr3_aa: CASSPRLDQPQHF
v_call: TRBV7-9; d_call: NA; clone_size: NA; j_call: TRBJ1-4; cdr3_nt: TGTGCCAGCAGCTTAATACTAACAACTAATGAAAAACTGTTTTTT; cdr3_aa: CASSLILTTNEKLFF
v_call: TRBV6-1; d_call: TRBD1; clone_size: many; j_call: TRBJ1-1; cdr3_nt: TGTGCCAGCACCCGACAGGGCCGGCACACTGAAGCTTTCTTT; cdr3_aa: CASTRQGRHTEAFF
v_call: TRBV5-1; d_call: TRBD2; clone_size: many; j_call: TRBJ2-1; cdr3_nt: TGCGCCAGCAGCCTGGGACTAGCGGGGTCGAATGAGCAGTTCTTC; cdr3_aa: CASSLGLAGSNEQFF
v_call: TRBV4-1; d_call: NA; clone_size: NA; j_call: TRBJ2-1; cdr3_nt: TGCGCCAGCAGCCCAGACCCGCTCCCCGCGGGGGCCGCCTACAATGAGCAGTTCTTC; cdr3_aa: CASSPDPLPAGAAYNEQFF
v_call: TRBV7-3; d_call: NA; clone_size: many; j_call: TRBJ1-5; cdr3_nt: TGTGCCAGCAGCAGTGACAGTGGCCAGCCCCAGCATTTT; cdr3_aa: CASSSDSGQPQHF
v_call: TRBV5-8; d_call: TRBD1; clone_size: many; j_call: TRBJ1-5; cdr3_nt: TGTGCCAGCAGCAACGGACAGGGGTATAGCAATCAGCCCCAGCATTTT; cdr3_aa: CASSNGQGYSNQPQHF
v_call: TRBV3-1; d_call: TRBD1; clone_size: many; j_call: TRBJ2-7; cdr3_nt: TGTGCCAGCAGCCATCCCGGGACAGGGATCTACGAGCAGTACTTC; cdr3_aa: CASSHPGTGIYEQYF
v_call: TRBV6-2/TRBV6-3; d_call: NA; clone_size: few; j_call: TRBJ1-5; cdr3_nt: TGTGCCAGCAGTCCTAGTAGAGGCAGCAATCAGCCCCAGCATTTT; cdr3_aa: CASSPSRGSNQPQHF
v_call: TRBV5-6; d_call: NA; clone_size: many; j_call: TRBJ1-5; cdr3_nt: TGTGCCAGCAGCGCACGACCTTACTATCAGCCCCAGCATTTT; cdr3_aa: CASSARPYYQPQHF
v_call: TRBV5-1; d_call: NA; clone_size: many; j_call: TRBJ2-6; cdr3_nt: TGCGCCAGCAATCCGGACGGAAACTCTGGGGCCAACGTCCTGACTTTC; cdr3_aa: CASNPDGNSGANVLTF
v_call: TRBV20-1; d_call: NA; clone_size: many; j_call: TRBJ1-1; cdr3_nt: TGCAGTGCTGAAGGACAGCCGAGGAGGGTGAACACTGAAGCTTTCTTT; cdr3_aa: CSAEGQPRRVNTEAFF
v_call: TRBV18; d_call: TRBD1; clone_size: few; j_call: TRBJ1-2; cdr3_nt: TGTGCCAGCTCACCCGTCCAACCGACCGGGACAGGGGGCGGCTATGGCTACACCTTC; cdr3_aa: CASSPVQPTGTGGGYGYTF
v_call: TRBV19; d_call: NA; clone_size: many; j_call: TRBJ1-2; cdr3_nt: TGTGCCAGTAGCGCATCAGGGTATGGCTACACCTTC; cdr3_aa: CASSASGYGYTF
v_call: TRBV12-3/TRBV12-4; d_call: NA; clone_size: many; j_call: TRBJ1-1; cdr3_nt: TGTGCCAGCAGACCAGAGAACACTGAAGCTTTCTTT; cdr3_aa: CASRPENTEAFF
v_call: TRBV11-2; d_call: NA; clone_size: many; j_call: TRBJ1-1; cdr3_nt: TGTGCCAGCAGTCGGACACACGGTGAAGCTTTCTTT; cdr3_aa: CASSRTHGEAFF
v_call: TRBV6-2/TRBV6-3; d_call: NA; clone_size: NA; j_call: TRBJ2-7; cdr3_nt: TGTGCCAGCAGTTACGGGACAAGCCTAGAGCAGTACTTC; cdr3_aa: CASSYGTSLEQYF
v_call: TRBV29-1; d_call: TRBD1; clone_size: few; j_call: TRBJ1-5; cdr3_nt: TGCAGCGTTGGCGGGACAGGCAATCAGCCCCAGCATTTT; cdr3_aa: CSVGGTGNQPQHF
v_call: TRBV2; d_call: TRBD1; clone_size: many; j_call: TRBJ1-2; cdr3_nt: TGTGCCAGCAGCAAAACCCTGGGACAGGCCGTCTATGGCTACACCTTC; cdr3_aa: CASSKTLGQAVYGYTF
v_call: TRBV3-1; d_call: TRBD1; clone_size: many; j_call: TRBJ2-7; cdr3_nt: TGTGCCAGCAGCCAAGATAGGACAGGGGGGGACTACGAGCAGTACTTC; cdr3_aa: CASSQDRTGGDYEQYF
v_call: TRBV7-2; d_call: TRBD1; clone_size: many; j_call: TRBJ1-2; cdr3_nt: TGTGCCAGCAGCCCTAACAGGGGACCCTATGGCTACACCTTC; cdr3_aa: CASSPNRGPYGYTF
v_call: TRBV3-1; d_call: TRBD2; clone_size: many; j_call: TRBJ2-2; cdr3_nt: TGTGCCAGCAGCCAAACTACGGCGGGGGGGACCGGGGAGCTGTTTTTT; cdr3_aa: CASSQTTAGGTGELFF
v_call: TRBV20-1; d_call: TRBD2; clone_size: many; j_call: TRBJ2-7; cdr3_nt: TGCAGTACTAGGGGGACTAGCGGGCTATACGGGCAGTACTTC; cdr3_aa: CSTRGTSGLYGQYF
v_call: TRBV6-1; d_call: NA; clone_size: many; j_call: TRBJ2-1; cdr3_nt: TGTGCCAGCAGTGAAAATCGGATAAGCCTGGAGCAGTTCTTC; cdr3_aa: CASSENRISLEQFF
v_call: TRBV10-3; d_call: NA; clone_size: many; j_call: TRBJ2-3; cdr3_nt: TGTGCCATCAGTGGCCAGGGCGGCTCATCACTTAGCACAGATACGCAGTATTTT; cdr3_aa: CAISGQGGSSLSTDTQYF
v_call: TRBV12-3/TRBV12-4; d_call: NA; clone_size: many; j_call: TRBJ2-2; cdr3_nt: TGTGCCACCCGGACGGGGAACACCGGGGAGCTGTTTTTT; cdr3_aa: CATRTGNTGELFF
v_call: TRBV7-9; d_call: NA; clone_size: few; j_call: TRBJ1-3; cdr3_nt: TGTGCCAGCAGCAATCATCCCACCGGACGGCGCTCTGGAAACACCATATATTTT; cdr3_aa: CASSNHPTGRRSGNTIYF
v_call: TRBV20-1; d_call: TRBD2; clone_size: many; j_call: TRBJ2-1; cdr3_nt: TGCAGTGCTAATAGCGGGTTGGAGCAGTTCTTC; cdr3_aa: CSANSGLEQFF
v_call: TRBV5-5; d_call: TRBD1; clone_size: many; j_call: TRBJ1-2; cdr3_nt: TGTGCCAGCAGCCGGACAGGGGACGAGGGCTACACCTTC; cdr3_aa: CASSRTGDEGYTF
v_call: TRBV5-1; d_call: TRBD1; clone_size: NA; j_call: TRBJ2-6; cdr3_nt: TGCGCCAGCAGCGAACTACCGGACAGGGGGCAGTACGGGGCCAACGTCCTGACTTTC; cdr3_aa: CASSELPDRGQYGANVLTF
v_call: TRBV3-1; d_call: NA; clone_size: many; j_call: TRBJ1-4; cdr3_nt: TGTGCCAGCAGCCGGGGGGGGGATGAAAAACTGTTTTTT; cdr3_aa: CASSRGGDEKLFF
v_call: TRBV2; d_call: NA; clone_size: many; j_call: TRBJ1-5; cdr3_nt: TGTGCCAGCAGTGGACAGGTACGGGGTCAGCCCCAGCATTTT; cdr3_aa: CASSGQVRGQPQHF
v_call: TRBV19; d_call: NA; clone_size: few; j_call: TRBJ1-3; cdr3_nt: TGTGCCAGTAGTGCCTTGCAGGGGAACACCATATATTTT; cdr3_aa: CASSALQGNTIYF
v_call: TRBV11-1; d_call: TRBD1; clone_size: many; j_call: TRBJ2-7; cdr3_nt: TGTGCCAGCAGCCCAATGACAGGGGGTCATTACGAGCAGTACTTC; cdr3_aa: CASSPMTGGHYEQYF
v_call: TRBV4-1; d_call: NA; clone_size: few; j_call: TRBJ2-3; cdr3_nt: TGCGCCAGCAGCCACCCTACAGGGACCATATGGGGTACGCAGTATTTT; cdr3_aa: CASSHPTGTIWGTQYF
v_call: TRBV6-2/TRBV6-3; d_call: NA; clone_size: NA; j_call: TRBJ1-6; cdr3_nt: TGTGCCAGCAGTCCGTCTCGGGGAGGAGGTTATCGGCATAATTCACCCCTCCACTTT; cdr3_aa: CASSPSRGGGYRHNSPLHF
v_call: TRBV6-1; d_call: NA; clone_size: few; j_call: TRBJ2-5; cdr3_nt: TGTGCCAGCAAATCGGATCCCCTCGAGACCCAGTACTTC; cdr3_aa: CASKSDPLETQYF
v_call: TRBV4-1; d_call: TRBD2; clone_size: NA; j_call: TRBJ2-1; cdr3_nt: TGCGCCAGCAGCCAATTCACGACTAGCGGGGGAAACAATGGGCAGTTCTTC; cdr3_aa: CASSQFTTSGGNNGQFF
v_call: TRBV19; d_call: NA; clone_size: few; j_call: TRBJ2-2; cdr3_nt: TGTGCCAGTAGTACAAGGACTATCGGGGACACCGGGGAGCTGTTTTTT; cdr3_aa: CASSTRTIGDTGELFF
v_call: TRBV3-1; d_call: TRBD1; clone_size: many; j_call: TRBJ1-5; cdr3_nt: TGTGCCAGCAGCCCCGGGACAGGGAGTAATCAGCCCCAGCATTTT; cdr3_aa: CASSPGTGSNQPQHF
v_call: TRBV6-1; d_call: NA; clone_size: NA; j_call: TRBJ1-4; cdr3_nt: TGTGCCAGCAGTGAAACCCGATATGAAAAACTGTTTTTT; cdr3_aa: CASSETRYEKLFF
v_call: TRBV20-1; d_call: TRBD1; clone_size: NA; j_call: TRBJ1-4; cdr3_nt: TGCAGTGCTCACGACAGGGGTTATGAAAAACTGTTTTTT; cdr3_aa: CSAHDRGYEKLFF
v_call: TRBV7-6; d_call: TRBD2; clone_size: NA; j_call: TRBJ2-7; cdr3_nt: TGTGCCAGCAGCCCCGGGACTAGCGGACCCCAGTACTTC; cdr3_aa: CASSPGTSGPQYF
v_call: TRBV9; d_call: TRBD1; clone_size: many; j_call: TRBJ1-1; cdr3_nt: TGTGCCAGCAGCGTAGATATCGGGACAGGGGTTGAAGCTTTCTTT; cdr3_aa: CASSVDIGTGVEAFF
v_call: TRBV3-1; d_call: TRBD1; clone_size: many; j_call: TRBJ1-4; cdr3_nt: TGTGCCAGCAGCAGACGACAGGGGAGGGATGAAAAACTGTTTTTT; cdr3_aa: CASSRRQGRDEKLFF
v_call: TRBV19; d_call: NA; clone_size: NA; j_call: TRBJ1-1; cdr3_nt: TGTGCCAGTAGTTTGATTGGGAGGGGTCCTGAAGCTTTCTTT; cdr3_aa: CASSLIGRGPEAFF
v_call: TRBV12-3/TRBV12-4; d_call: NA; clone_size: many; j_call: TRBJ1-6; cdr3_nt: TGTGCCAGCACTCCCCGGGGTAATTCACCCCTCCACTTT; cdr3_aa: CASTPRGNSPLHF
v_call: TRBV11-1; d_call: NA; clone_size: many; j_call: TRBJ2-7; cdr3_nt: TGTGCCAGCAGCCTGCGCCCGGGCAGGACGGGGTCCTACGAGCAGTACTTC; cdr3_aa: CASSLRPGRTGSYEQYF
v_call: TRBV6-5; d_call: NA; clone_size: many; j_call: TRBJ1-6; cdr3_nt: TGTGCCAGCAGTTACGGACAGTTTAATTCACCCCTCCACTTT; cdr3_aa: CASSYGQFNSPLHF